This TCR beta chain was observed in a study of T cells after yellow fever vaccination. Study as a whole: SMART-Seq v4 Ultra Low Input handled preparation of low-cell-number fractions. Notes on the study in general: Subsequent booster samples again held most clones from primary vaccination (under 98% CD4, nearly 90% CD8).

V lost 0 bases and J lost 2, with 18 bases in between. Germline CDR1 is ENHRY and CDR2 is SYGVKD. The CDR3 extends over 18 amino acids. Conversion of TCR transcripts into cDNA relied on 5'RACE template switching, which added a universal primer site and UMIs. TCRdb recomputed calls from the 5' RACE reads with MiXCR, one row per CDR3 protein. The data hold hundreds of thousands of distinct CDR3 sequences, with around 13% observed a single time. This clonotype turned up a few times. As yet, its antigen is unknown. Sequenced here: CD4+ T cells sorted from PBMCs, sampled 15 days after the yellow fever booster vaccination. The TCR was taken from a man aged 18 to 30 who received the YFV17D yellow fever vaccine. This chain uses TRBV10-3 with TRBJ2-3, with D maybe TRBD2 (6 bases). The CDR3 spells CAISESRTTRGVTDTQYF. The CDR3 DNA reads TGTGCCATCAGTGAGTCGAGGACGACGCGGGGAGTCACAGATACGCAGTATTTT.